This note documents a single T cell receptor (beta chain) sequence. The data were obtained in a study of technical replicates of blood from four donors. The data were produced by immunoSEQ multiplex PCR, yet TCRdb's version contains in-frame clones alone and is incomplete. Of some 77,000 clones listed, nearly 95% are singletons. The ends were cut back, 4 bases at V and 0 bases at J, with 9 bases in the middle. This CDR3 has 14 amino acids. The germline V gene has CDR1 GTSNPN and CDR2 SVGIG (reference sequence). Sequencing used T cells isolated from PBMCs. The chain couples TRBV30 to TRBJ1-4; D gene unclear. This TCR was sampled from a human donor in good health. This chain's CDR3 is CAWTPSATNEKLFF. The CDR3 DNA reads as TGTGCCTGGACCCCATCAGCAACTAATGAAAAACTGTTTTTT.